This T cell receptor beta chain appears in the sequencing data of a study of Ad26.COV2.S vaccination and SARS-CoV-2 variants (TCRdb year 2021). Describing the broader study: Donors in the vaccine arm were drawn from COV1001, a phase I-IIa trial of Ad26.COV2.S in healthy adults that was multicentre, randomized, double-blind and placebo-controlled. Ad26.COV2.S was administered intramuscularly at a dose of 5x10^10 or 1x10^11 viral particles, either as one shot or as two shots given 56 days apart. TCRbeta repertoire sequencing served as the tool for gauging how specific and how broad the SARS-CoV-2-reactive T cell receptors were following Ad26.COV2.S vaccination. The TCR-sequenced set comprised about 30 samples: around 20 Ad26.COV2.S vaccine recipients, 5 placebo recipients and 8 SARS-CoV-2 convalescent individuals. Trial participants were randomized into five groups of five: low-dose or high-dose Ad26.COV2.S given once or twice, or placebo on both occasions. Blinding of investigators to trial group allocation was maintained during experiments and outcome assessment. Beyond this particular receptor, the publication reports: The authors noted that total T cell responses may have been underestimated by the TCR breadth and depth analyses. Compared with placebo recipients, Ad26.COV2.S recipients showed higher spike-specific TCR breadth (P = 0.0014). The study was not powered to compare responses between vaccine doses or regimens. Non-spike TCR breadth was comparable between vaccine and placebo recipients, consistent with the vaccine containing only spike. After vaccination, spike-specific CD8+ and CD4+ T cell responses were reported to show substantial breadth.

TCRbeta CDR3 regions were sequenced with the immunoSEQ Assay. After extraction, genomic DNA underwent amplification by bias-controlled multiplex PCR, followed by high-throughput sequencing. The study's processing was this. To quantify the absolute abundance of every unique TCRbeta CDR3 region, sequences were collapsed and filtered. Usable DNA was measured by amplifying reference genes present in all nucleated cells, and TCRbeta template counts were normalized to that usable DNA to estimate T cell fraction. Repertoire TCRs were annotated as SARS-CoV-2-specific when V gene, CDR3 amino acid sequence and J gene were exactly matched to a known reactive TCR set. The reference SARS-CoV-2 TCR set came from MIRA and was filtered for enrichment in COVID-19-positive ImmuneCODE repertoires, removing public or cross-reactive TCRs. Using the MIRA antigens, annotated TCRs were further analysed by specific ORF or by position within an ORF. Depth was the summed frequency of annotated unique rearrangements, while breadth was defined as annotated unique rearrangements over total unique productive rearrangements. Group comparisons of TCR breadth used two-sided Wilcoxon rank-sum tests. Entries here come from immuneACCESS through TCRdb and include only in-frame sequences with V and J called. Some clones fail to appear in such tables; in the studies checked, an unresolved V gene covers under half of the shortfall, and the cause of the remainder is unknown. D and trimming come from the DNA, and the V and J calls and clone size come from that table. The sample table holds 300,000 to 350,000 clones, of which around four fifths were seen once. 2% to 2.5% of the sample rests with the top ten.

The intended sense of this specimen's treatment or condition label: some 19 received Ad26.COV2.S at low or high dose, single or two shots; about 5 received placebo; per-sample allocation not given. Repertoires of vaccine and placebo recipients were sequenced from samples collected on day 63 after the first injection. Cohort 1b enrolled some 25 adults aged 18-55 years at a single site in Boston, USA, between 29 July and 7 August 2020. Ad26.COV2.S was a replication-incompetent adenovirus type 26 vector that expressed a prefusion-stabilized SARS-CoV-2 spike protein derived from the original Wuhan strain. This clone was picked up a small number of times. Its binding antigen is unknown. One base away there is no much larger clone; base qualities are not given. The origin of this receptor is a person aged 18-65 years who received the Ad26.COV2.S COVID-19 vaccine or a placebo. Sequenced here: peripheral blood, sampled in a trial of Ad26.COV2.S vaccine versus placebo.

The CDR3 here reads CASSFYSNQPQHF. Read as DNA, the sequence is TGTGCCAGCAGCTTTTATAGCAATCAGCCCCAGCATTTT. This chain joins TRBV5-5 to TRBJ1-5; the D gene lacks a confident call. Based on the germline V gene (reference sequence), the CDR1 and CDR2 sequences are SGHKS and YYEKEE. There are 13 amino acids in the CDR3, from cysteine to phenylalanine inclusive. The read is trimmed to its CDR3 DNA, 39 bases read in frame from base 1. V and J lose 2 bases and 0 bases, and a span of 3 bases separates them.